What follows describes a single TCR beta chain. The data were taken from a study of cytomegalovirus exposure and HLA in healthy donors. The length of the CDR3 is 16 residues. The V end lost 2 bases, the J end lost 2 bases, and 16 bases lay between the germline ends. Germline loops: CDR1 SGHDT, CDR2 YYEEEE. 60 Vbeta and 13 Jbeta primers were used in PCR. The assay was immunoSEQ multiplex PCR, and TCRdb's table has in-frame clones only and misses some. The sample records 220,000 or so clones, around 75% being singletons. This chain connects TRBV5-6 to TRBJ1-1; possible D gene TRBD1, 6 bases. This sequence originates from a young woman in good health and CMV-seronegative. The sequenced material came from PBMCs. The CDR3 region is CASSFGSSRGNTEAFF. CDR3 sequence (DNA): TGTGCCAGCAGCTTTGGGTCCTCCAGGGGAAACACTGAAGCTTTCTTT.